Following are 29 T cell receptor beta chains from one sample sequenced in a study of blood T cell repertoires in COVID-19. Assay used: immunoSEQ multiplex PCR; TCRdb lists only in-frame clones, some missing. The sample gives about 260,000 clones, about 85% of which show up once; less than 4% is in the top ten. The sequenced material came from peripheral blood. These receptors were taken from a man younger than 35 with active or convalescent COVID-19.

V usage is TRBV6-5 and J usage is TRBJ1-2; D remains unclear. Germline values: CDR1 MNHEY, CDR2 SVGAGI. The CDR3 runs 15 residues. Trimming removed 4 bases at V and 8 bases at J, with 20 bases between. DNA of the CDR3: TGTGCCAGCAGTTCATGGACTGGGGATCCGAGAGGCTACACCTTC. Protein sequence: CASSSWTGDPRGYTF.

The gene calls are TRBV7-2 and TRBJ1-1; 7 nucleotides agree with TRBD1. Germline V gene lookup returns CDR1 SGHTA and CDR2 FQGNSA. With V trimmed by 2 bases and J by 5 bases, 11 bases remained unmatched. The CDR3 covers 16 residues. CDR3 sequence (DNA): TGTGCCAGCAGCTTAAAATACAGGGGATTCGCGACTGAAGCTTTCTTT. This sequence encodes CASSLKYRGFATEAFF.

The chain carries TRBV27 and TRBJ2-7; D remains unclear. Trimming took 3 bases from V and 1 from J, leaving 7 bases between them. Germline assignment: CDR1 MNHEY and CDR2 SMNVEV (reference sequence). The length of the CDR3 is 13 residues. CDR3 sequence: CASSFLSSYEQYF. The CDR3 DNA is TGTGCCAGCAGTTTCCTCAGTTCCTACGAGCAGTACTTC.

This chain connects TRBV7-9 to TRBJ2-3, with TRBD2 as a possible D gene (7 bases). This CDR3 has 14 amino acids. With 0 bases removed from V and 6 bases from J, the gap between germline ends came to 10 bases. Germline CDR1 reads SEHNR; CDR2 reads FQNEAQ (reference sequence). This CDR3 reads CASSLAGGADTQYF. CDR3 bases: TGTGCCAGCAGCTTAGCAGGGGGGGCGGATACGCAGTATTTT.

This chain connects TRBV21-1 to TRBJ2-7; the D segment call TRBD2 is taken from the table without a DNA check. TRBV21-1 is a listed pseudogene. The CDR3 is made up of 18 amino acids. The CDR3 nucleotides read TGTGCCAGCAGCACGACTCCCTGGGGGGGGAAGTTTGGCTACGAGCAGTACTTC. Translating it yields CASSTTPWGGKFGYEQYF.

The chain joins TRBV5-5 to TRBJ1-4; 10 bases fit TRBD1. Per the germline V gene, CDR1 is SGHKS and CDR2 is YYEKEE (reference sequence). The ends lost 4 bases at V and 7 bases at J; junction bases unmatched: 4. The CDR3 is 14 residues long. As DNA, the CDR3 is TGTGCCAGCAGCGGGACAGGGGAGGGTGAAAAACTGTTTTTT. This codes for CASSGTGEGEKLFF.

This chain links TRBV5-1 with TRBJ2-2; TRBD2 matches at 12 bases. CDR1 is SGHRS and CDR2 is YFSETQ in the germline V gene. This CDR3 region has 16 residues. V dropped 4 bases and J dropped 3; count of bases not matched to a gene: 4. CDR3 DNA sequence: TGCGCCAGCAGCCTTCTAGCGGGGGGGCACACCGGGGAGCTGTTTTTT. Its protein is CASSLLAGGHTGELFF.

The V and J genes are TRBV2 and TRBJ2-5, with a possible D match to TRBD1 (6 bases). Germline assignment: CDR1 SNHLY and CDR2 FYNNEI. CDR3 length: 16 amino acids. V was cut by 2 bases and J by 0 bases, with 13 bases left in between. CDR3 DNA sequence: TGTGCCAGCAGTGAATTGGGGGCCGAAAACCAAGAGACCCAGTACTTC. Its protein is CASSELGAENQETQYF.

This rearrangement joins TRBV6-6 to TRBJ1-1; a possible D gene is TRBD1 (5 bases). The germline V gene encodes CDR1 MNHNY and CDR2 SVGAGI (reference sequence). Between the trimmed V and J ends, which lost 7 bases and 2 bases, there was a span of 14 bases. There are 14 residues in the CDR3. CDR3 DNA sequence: TGTGCCAGCAAAGGGGAGGACGGAAACACTGAAGCTTTCTTT. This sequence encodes CASKGEDGNTEAFF.

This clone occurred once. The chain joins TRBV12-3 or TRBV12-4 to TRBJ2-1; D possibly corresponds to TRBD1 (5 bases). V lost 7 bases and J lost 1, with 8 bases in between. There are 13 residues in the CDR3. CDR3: CASTGISYNEQFF. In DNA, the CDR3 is TGTGCCAGCACAGGGATTTCCTACAATGAGCAGTTCTTC.

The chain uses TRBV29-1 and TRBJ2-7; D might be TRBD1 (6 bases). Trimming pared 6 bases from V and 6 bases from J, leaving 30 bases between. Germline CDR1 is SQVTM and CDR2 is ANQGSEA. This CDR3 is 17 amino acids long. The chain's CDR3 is CSVALTLEGDRSSEQYF. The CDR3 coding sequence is TGCAGCGTGGCCCTTACCCTTGAGGGGGACCGAAGCAGCGAGCAGTACTTC.

The CDR3 spells CASRRAGDWTEAFF. The CDR3, as DNA: TGTGCCAGCAGGAGGGCAGGCGATTGGACTGAAGCTTTCTTT. This chain connects TRBV6-5 to TRBJ1-1; the D is unclear. From germline, CDR1 is MNHEY and CDR2 SVGAGI. The CDR3 consists of 14 residues. The germline V and J ends were trimmed by 6 bases and 5 bases, with 16 bases remaining between them.

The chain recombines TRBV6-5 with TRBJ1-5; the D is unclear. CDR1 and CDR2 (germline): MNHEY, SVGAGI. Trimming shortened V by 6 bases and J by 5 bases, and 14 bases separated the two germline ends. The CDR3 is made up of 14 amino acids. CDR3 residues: CASRISNGHQPQHF. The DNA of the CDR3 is TGTGCCAGCAGGATATCCAACGGTCATCAGCCCCAGCATTTT.

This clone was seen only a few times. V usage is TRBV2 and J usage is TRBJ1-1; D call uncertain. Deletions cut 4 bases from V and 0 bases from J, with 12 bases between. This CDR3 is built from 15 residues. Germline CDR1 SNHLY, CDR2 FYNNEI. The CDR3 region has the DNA TGTGCCAGCAGTGTGGAGGGTAATCTGAACACTGAAGCTTTCTTT. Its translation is CASSVEGNLNTEAFF.

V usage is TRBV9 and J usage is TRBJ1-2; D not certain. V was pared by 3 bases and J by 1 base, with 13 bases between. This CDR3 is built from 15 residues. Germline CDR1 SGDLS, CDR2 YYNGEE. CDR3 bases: TGTGCCAGCAGCGGGTGGGAGGTCGATAACTATGGCTACACCTTC. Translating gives CASSGWEVDNYGYTF.

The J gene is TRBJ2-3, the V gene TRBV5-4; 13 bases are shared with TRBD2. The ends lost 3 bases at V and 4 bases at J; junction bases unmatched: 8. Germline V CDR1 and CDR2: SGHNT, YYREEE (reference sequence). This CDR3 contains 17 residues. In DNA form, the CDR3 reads TGTGCCAGCAGCTCTTGGACTAGCGGGAGAGGGGCAGATACGCAGTATTTT. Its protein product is CASSSWTSGRGADTQYF.

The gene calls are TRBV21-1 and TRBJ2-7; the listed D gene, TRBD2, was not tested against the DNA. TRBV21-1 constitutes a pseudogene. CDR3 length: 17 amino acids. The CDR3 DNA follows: TGTGCCAGCAGCAAAGGGGGGGGGACTATTCCATCCTACGAGCAGTACTTC. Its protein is CASSKGGGTIPSYEQYF.

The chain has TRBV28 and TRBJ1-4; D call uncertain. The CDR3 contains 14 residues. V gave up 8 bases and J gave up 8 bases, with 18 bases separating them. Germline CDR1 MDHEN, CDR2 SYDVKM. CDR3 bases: TGTGCCAGCGGTGCCCCATCCGGCGGGGAAAAACTGTTTTTT. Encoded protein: CASGAPSGGEKLFF.

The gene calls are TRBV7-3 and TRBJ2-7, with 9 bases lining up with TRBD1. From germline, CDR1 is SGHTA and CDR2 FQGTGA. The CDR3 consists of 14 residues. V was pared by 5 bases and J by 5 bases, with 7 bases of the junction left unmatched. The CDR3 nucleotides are TGTGCCAGCAGCCAGGGACAGGGCCCCCACGAGCAGTACTTC. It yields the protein CASSQGQGPHEQYF.

This CDR3 is CASSEAQGGGQPQHF. The CDR3, as DNA: TGTGCCAGCAGTGAAGCGCAAGGGGGCGGACAGCCCCAGCATTTT. V is TRBV2 and J is TRBJ1-5; 7 positions agree with TRBD1. The germline V gene has CDR1 SNHLY and CDR2 FYNNEI. This CDR3 region has 15 residues. V lost 0 bases, J lost 7 bases, and 6 bases stayed unmatched.

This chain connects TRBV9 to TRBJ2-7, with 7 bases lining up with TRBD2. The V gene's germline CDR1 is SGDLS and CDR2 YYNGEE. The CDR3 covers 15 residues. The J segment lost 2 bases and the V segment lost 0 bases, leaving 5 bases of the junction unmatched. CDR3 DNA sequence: TGTGCCAGCAGCGTAGTAGGGGACTACCCCTACGAGCAGTACTTC. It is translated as CASSVVGDYPYEQYF.

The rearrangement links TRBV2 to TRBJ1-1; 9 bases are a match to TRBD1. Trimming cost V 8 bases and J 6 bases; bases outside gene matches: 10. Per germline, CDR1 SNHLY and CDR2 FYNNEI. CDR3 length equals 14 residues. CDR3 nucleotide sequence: TGTGCCAGCCTTAGGACAGGGGTGCTACCTGAAGCTTTCTTT. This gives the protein CASLRTGVLPEAFF.

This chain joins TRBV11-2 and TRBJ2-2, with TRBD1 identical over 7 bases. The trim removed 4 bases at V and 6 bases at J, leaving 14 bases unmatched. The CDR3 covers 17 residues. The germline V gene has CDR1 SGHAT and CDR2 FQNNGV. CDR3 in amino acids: CASSSSGWGQSSGELFF. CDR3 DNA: TGTGCCAGCAGCTCAAGCGGATGGGGACAGTCTTCCGGGGAGCTGTTTTTT.

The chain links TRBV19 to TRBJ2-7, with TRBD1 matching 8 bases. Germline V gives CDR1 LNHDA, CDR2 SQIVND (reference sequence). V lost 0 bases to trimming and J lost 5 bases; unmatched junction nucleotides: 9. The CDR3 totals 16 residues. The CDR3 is CASSIDGTGGIDEQYF. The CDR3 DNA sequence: TGTGCCAGTAGTATAGATGGTACAGGGGGGATCGACGAGCAGTACTTC.

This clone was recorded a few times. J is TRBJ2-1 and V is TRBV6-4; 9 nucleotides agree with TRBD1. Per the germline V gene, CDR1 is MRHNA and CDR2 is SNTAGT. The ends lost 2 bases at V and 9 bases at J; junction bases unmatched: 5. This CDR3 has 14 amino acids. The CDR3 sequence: CASSDGGTGSEQFF. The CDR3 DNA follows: TGTGCCAGCAGTGACGGTGGGACAGGGAGTGAGCAGTTCTTC.

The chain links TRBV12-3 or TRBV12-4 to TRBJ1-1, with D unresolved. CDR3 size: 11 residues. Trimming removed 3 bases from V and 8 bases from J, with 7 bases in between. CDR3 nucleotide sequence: TGTGCCAGCAGTTTTTATGAGGAAGCTTTCTTT. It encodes CASSFYEEAFF.

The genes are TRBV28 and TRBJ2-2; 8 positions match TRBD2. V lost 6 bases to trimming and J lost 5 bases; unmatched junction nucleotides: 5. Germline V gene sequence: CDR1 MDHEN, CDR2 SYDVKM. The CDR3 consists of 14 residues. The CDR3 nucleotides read TGTGCCAGCAGCGCGGGGGGCGGGACCGGGGAGCTGTTTTTT. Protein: CASSAGGGTGELFF.

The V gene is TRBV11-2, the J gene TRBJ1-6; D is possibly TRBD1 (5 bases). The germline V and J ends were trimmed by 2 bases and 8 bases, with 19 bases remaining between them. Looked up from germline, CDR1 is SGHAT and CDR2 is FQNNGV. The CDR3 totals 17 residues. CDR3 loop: CASSLFPAGSRDSPLHF. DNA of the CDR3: TGTGCCAGCAGCTTATTCCCCGCAGGGTCAAGGGATTCACCCCTCCACTTT. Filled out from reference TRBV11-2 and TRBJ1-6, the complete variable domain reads EAGVAQSPRYKIIEKRQSVAFWCNPISGHATLYWYQQILGQGPKLLIQFQNNGVVDDSQLPKDRFSAERLKGVDSTLKIQPAKLEDSAVYLCASSLFPAGSRDSPLHFGNGTRLTVT.

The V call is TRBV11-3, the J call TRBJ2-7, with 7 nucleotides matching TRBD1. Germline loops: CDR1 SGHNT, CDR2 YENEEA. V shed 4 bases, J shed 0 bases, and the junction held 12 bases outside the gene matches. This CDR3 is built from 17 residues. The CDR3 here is CASSSRGIQGPSYEQYF. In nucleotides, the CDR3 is TGTGCCAGCAGCTCCCGAGGTATACAGGGGCCCTCCTACGAGCAGTACTTC.